Listed below are T cell receptor beta chains from one sample, sequenced in a study of blood T cell repertoires in COVID-19. The repertoire was sequenced with immunoSEQ multiplex PCR; TCRdb's copy has only in-frame clones and lacks some. The repertoire consists of 95,000 to 150,000 clones, with around 87% occurring once and the leading ten covering 25% to 30%. Sample: peripheral blood. These receptor sequences come from a woman in her seventies with acute or convalescent COVID-19. Each CDR3 is given with its conserved first and last residue. Fields, in order: clone size, D gene, V gene, J gene, CDR3 DNA, CDR3 protein. The D gene is left open where the match is weak. Some rows have no size entry. The others give once, few or many, or a class for an expanded clone.

size: NA
D: TRBD1
V: TRBV9
J: TRBJ2-6
DNA: TGTGCCAGCAGCGCGGAGACAGGGTATGGTGGGGCCAACGTCCTGACTTTC
CDR3: CASSAETGYGGANVLTF

size: NA
D: NA
V: TRBV19
J: TRBJ1-2
DNA: TGTGCCAGTAGTATAGGGACAGTCCGCTATGGCTACACCTTC
CDR3: CASSIGTVRYGYTF

size: NA
D: NA
V: TRBV7-2
J: TRBJ2-1
DNA: TGTGCCAGCAGCTTACCCCCCGTGGAGGGTCAGTTCTTC
CDR3: CASSLPPVEGQFF

size: NA
D: TRBD1
V: TRBV28
J: TRBJ2-7
DNA: TGTGCCACCTCACAGGGGTCCTACGAGCAGTACTTC
CDR3: CATSQGSYEQYF

size: NA
D: TRBD2
V: TRBV4-1
J: TRBJ2-3
DNA: TGCGCCAGCAGCCAAGGCGACTGGGGTAGCGGGGGGTCGGATACGCAGTATTTT
CDR3: CASSQGDWGSGGSDTQYF

size: NA
D: TRBD1
V: TRBV11-2
J: TRBJ2-1
DNA: TGTGCCAGCAGCTTAGACAGGGGGAATGAGCAGTTCTTC
CDR3: CASSLDRGNEQFF

size: NA
D: NA
V: TRBV5-1
J: TRBJ2-1
DNA: TGCGCCAGCAGCTTGGGAGACAACAATGAGCAGTTCTTC
CDR3: CASSLGDNNEQFF

size: NA
D: TRBD2
V: TRBV7-2
J: TRBJ2-7
DNA: TGTGCCAGCAGCTTAGAAGCGGGGGGCCCCCACGAGCAGTACTTC
CDR3: CASSLEAGGPHEQYF

size: NA
D: NA
V: TRBV2
J: TRBJ2-7
DNA: TGTGCCAGCCCCTCACAGGAATGGGACGAGCAGTACTTC
CDR3: CASPSQEWDEQYF

size: NA
D: TRBD2
V: TRBV10-1
J: TRBJ2-3
DNA: TGCGCCAGCAGTGCCCTAGCGGGGGACCCCACAGATACGCAGTATTTT
CDR3: CASSALAGDPTDTQYF

size: NA
D: TRBD1
V: TRBV12-5
J: TRBJ2-2
DNA: TGTGCTAGTGGTTTTTTAACAGGGGGATCCGGGGAGCTGTTTTTT
CDR3: CASGFLTGGSGELFF

size: NA
D: NA
V: TRBV27
J: TRBJ1-6
DNA: TGTGCCAGCAGTCTAAGAGGGGGGGTTGGGGCCCTCCACTTT
CDR3: CASSLRGGVGALHF

size: NA
D: NA
V: TRBV5-6
J: TRBJ1-2
DNA: TGTGCCAGCAGCTTTAGTAGGGGAACCTATGGCTACACCTTC
CDR3: CASSFSRGTYGYTF

size: NA
D: TRBD1
V: TRBV5-1
J: TRBJ2-5
DNA: TGCGCCAGCAGCGTAGGGACAGTAGTTCAAGAGACCCAGTACTTC
CDR3: CASSVGTVVQETQYF

size: NA
D: NA
V: TRBV7-9
J: TRBJ1-2
DNA: TGTGCCAGCACGACAGGTTATGGCTACACCTTC
CDR3: CASTTGYGYTF

size: NA
D: NA
V: TRBV19
J: TRBJ1-6
DNA: TGTGCCAGTAGTATCGTCCCAGGGTACGAGATCCTCCACTTT
CDR3: CASSIVPGYEILHF

size: NA
D: NA
V: TRBV19
J: TRBJ2-7
DNA: TGTGCCAGTAGTATCTCATACATCGACGAGCAGTACTTC
CDR3: CASSISYIDEQYF

size: NA
D: TRBD1
V: TRBV3-1/TRBV3-2
J: TRBJ1-5
DNA: TGTGCCAGCAGCCCGACGACAGGGAATCAGCCCCAGCATTTT
CDR3: CASSPTTGNQPQHF

size: once
D: TRBD2
V: TRBV19
J: TRBJ2-7
DNA: TGTGCCAGTACCAGCGGGGGGGCGCCCTACGAGCAGTACTTC
CDR3: CASTSGGAPYEQYF

size: NA
D: NA
V: TRBV6-5
J: TRBJ1-5
DNA: TGTGCCAGCACCCACTGGAAAGGGCGGGATCAGCCCCAGCATTTT
CDR3: CASTHWKGRDQPQHF

size: once
D: NA
V: TRBV11-2
J: TRBJ2-5
DNA: TGTGCCAGCAGCCCGCTCGGGATCCAAGAGACCCAGTACTTC
CDR3: CASSPLGIQETQYF

size: NA
D: NA
V: TRBV2
J: TRBJ1-1
DNA: TGTGCCAGCAGTGGTTGGACATCTCAAGCTTTCTTT
CDR3: CASSGWTSQAFF

size: NA
D: TRBD1
V: TRBV30
J: TRBJ1-5
DNA: TGTGCCTGGAGAAACAGGGGGCTCGGTAGCAATCAGCCCCAGCATTTT
CDR3: CAWRNRGLGSNQPQHF

size: few
D: NA
V: TRBV6-5
J: TRBJ1-1
DNA: TGTGCCAGCAGTTACACGAAGCCTATAGAGGCGCCTGAAGCTTTCTTT
CDR3: CASSYTKPIEAPEAFF

size: NA
D: TRBD1
V: TRBV9
J: TRBJ1-6
DNA: TGTGCCAGCAGCCTTGGGGACAGGAATTCACCCCTCCACTTT
CDR3: CASSLGDRNSPLHF

size: NA
D: TRBD1
V: TRBV20-1
J: TRBJ1-5
DNA: TGCAGTGCTAGTCGGGGACAGGGTAATAGCAATCAGCCCCAGCATTTT
CDR3: CSASRGQGNSNQPQHF

size: NA
D: NA
V: TRBV9
J: TRBJ1-6
DNA: TGTGCCAGCAGCGTAACTTTAATTCCGGGGGGAAATTCACCCCTCCACTTT
CDR3: CASSVTLIPGGNSPLHF

size: NA
D: TRBD1
V: TRBV24-1
J: TRBJ1-1
DNA: TGTGCCACCAGTGACTCCAGACAGGGTAACACTGAAGCTTTCTTT
CDR3: CATSDSRQGNTEAFF

size: NA
D: NA
V: TRBV6-5
J: TRBJ1-4
DNA: TGTGCCAGCAGTCAAACACCACGGCGGGAAAAACTGTTTTTT
CDR3: CASSQTPRREKLFF

size: NA
D: NA
V: TRBV24-1
J: TRBJ1-5
DNA: TGTGCCACCAGTGATTCCGGGGGTGGTCAGCCCCAGCATTTT
CDR3: CATSDSGGGQPQHF

size: NA
D: TRBD1
V: TRBV5-1
J: TRBJ2-7
DNA: TGCGCCAGCAGCTTGGTATCTCACAGGGGGAGCGAGCAGTACTTC
CDR3: CASSLVSHRGSEQYF

size: NA
D: TRBD1
V: TRBV5-1
J: TRBJ2-5
DNA: TGCGCCAGCAGCCCTGGGACAGGGGAAGAGACCCAGTACTTC
CDR3: CASSPGTGEETQYF

size: NA
D: NA
V: TRBV28
J: TRBJ2-7
DNA: TGTGCCAGCAGTTTCCCCCGGACAGTTTTCTCCTACGAGCAGTACTTC
CDR3: CASSFPRTVFSYEQYF

size: NA
D: NA
V: TRBV19
J: TRBJ1-2
DNA: TGTGCCAGTAGTATCCCGACACTTAACTATGGCTACACCTTC
CDR3: CASSIPTLNYGYTF

size: NA
D: TRBD1
V: TRBV7-9
J: TRBJ1-2
DNA: TGTGCCAGCAGCTTAGCCGACAGGGTCTATGGCTACACCTTC
CDR3: CASSLADRVYGYTF

size: once
D: NA
V: TRBV4-2
J: TRBJ2-7
DNA: TGTGCCAGCAGCCGCGGATCAGGGGCCTACGAGCAGTACTTC
CDR3: CASSRGSGAYEQYF

size: few
D: TRBD2
V: TRBV30
J: TRBJ2-1
DNA: TGTGCCTGGAGCATCGCACTAGCGGGGGGCAATGAGCAGTTCTTC
CDR3: CAWSIALAGGNEQFF

size: NA
D: NA
V: TRBV3-1/TRBV3-2
J: TRBJ1-2
DNA: TGTGCCAGCAGCCAAGATAGAGGCTACACCTTC
CDR3: CASSQDRGYTF

size: NA
D: NA
V: TRBV5-1
J: TRBJ1-1
DNA: TGCGCCAGCAGCCACAGACAACCGAACACTGAAGCTTTCTTT
CDR3: CASSHRQPNTEAFF